There are many counts of the clone carrying this TCR beta chain. Quantitative 5'-RACE with molecular barcodes was used to make the TCR beta libraries. A single record per CDR3 protein comes from TCRdb applying MiXCR to the 5' RACE reads. The sample consists of about 160,000 distinct CDR3 sequences, just over 9.5% of them appearing once. The sample is drawn from a study of CD8 T cells in ankylosing spondylitis. Germline assignment: CDR1 LGHNA and CDR2 YNFKEQ. V shed 0 bases and J shed 0 bases, with 9 bases lying between them. This CDR3 comprises 16 residues. Sequencing was performed on blood, either unsorted or a sorted T cell fraction (not recorded which). This chain joins TRBV4-2 and TRBJ2-1; weak D call: TRBD1 (5 bases). The clonotype originates from a female donor with ankylosing spondylitis or in good health (not recorded which). The CDR3 region is CASSQERRGSYNEQFF. CDR3 coding DNA: TGTGCCAGCAGCCAAGAGAGAAGGGGCTCCTACAATGAGCAGTTCTTC.